The 19 T cell receptor beta chains given below trace back to one sample, sequenced in a study of blood T cell dynamics during melanoma immunotherapy. Time point: week 3, after first cycle of checkpoint inhibitor. The repertoire was sequenced with immunoSEQ multiplex PCR; TCRdb's copy has only in-frame clones and lacks some. The table lists 11,000 or so clones, approximately 89% of them singletons. Sequenced material: blood, taken from a patient treated with checkpoint blockade. Receptors were obtained from a human donor with melanoma.

The V gene is TRBV28, the J gene TRBJ2-1; 9 nucleotides match TRBD1. J was trimmed by 2 bases and V by 7 bases; bases with no gene match: 9. The CDR3 length is 16 residues. Looked up from germline, CDR1 is MDHEN and CDR2 is SYDVKM. The CDR3 region is CASTQVRDRAYNEQFF. CDR3 nucleotides: TGTGCCAGCACCCAGGTTCGGGACAGGGCCTACAATGAGCAGTTCTTC.

This clone occurred a few times. The V call is TRBV5-4, the J call TRBJ2-2, with 12 bases aligning to TRBD2. Germline V gives CDR1 SGHNT, CDR2 YYREEE (reference sequence). The CDR3 runs 17 residues. The J segment lost 0 bases and the V segment lost 1 base, leaving 1 base of the junction unmatched. CDR3 residues: CASSLRTSGTNTGELFF. CDR3 nucleotides: TGTGCCAGCAGCTTGAGGACTAGCGGGACGAACACCGGGGAGCTGTTTTTT.

This clone has only one observation. The rearrangement joins TRBV29-1 to TRBJ2-5, with D maybe TRBD1 (6 bases). The end of the DNA fits TRBJ2-7 better, so the J call may be wrong. The germline gives CDR1 SQVTM, CDR2 ANQGSEA. The CDR3 has 17 amino acids. The CDR3 DNA reads TGCAGCGTTGAAGGCCCCGGCAGGGGACACGGGTCGTACGAGCAGTACTTC. It translates to CSVEGPGRGHGSYEQYF.

The V gene is TRBV7-6, the J gene TRBJ1-1, with a possible D match to TRBD1 (5 bases). The V end lost 5 bases, the J end lost 5 bases, and 15 bases lay between the germline ends. CDR1 is SGHVS, CDR2 FNYEAQ, per germline. This CDR3 is built from 14 residues. The DNA for the CDR3 is TGTGCCAGCAGCGCGGGACCCCCGTTGACTGAAGCTTTCTTT. Amino acids: CASSAGPPLTEAFF.

The chain has TRBV9 and TRBJ2-1, with D unclear. Per germline, CDR1 SGDLS and CDR2 YYNGEE. CDR3 length: 13 residues. Trimming left V 5 bases short and J 10 bases short, with 16 bases between. CDR3 in DNA: TGTGCCAGCAGTGCCTCCCCCTACCCGGAGCAGTTCTTC. Protein: CASSASPYPEQFF.

The chain carries TRBV4-1 and TRBJ2-1; perhaps D is TRBD1 or TRBD2 (7 bases each). Germline CDR1 and CDR2: MGHRA and YSYEKL. This CDR3 has 15 amino acids. V lost 6 bases, J lost 9 bases, and 21 bases lay in between. The CDR3 DNA follows: TGCGCCAGCAGGGGGAGGGGGCACCCGATTCCTGAGCAGTTCTTC. Protein: CASRGRGHPIPEQFF.

The V call is TRBV7-8, the J call TRBJ2-1, with D possibly called TRBD1 or TRBD2 (6 bases each). The CDR3 runs 16 residues. Germline CDR1 SGHVS, CDR2 FQNEAQ. Between the trimmed V and J ends, which lost 1 base and 6 bases, there was a span of 16 bases. The CDR3 here is CASSLGQAGLGNEQFF. The CDR3 coding sequence is TGTGCCAGCAGCTTAGGACAGGCGGGACTGGGCAATGAGCAGTTCTTC.

The chain uses TRBV6-1 and TRBJ1-5; weak D call: TRBD1 (6 bases). From germline, CDR1 is MNHNS and CDR2 SASEGT. The CDR3 length is 19 residues. Trimming removed 2 bases from V and 3 bases from J, with 23 bases in between. The DNA for the CDR3 is TGTGCCAGCAGTGAATGGGTCTGGGGGGCATTTTCGGCCAATCAGCCCCAGCATTTT. Translation gives CASSEWVWGAFSANQPQHF.

The CDR3 DNA sequence: TGTGCCAGCAGTCCCCATACTCGGGATGGCTACACCTTC. It translates to CASSPHTRDGYTF. This rearrangement joins TRBV6-5 to TRBJ1-2, with D uncertain. The CDR3 spans 13 residues. The V gene's germline CDR1 is MNHEY and CDR2 SVGAGI. V was trimmed by 5 bases and J by 6 bases, leaving 13 bases between them.

The rearrangement uses TRBV28 and TRBJ2-7; the match to TRBD1 covers 7 bases. V lost 6 bases and J lost 2; bases outside the gene matches: 7. The CDR3 sequence is 14 residues long. Per the germline V gene, CDR1 is MDHEN and CDR2 is SYDVKM. CDR3 in amino acids: CASSRRTGPYEQYF. The CDR3 nucleotides read TGTGCCAGCAGCCGCCGGACAGGCCCCTACGAGCAGTACTTC.

The chain is built from TRBV6-6 and TRBJ1-6; no clear D gene. The V gene lost 2 bases and the J gene lost 8 bases, with 10 bases spanning the gap. The germline V gene encodes CDR1 MNHNY and CDR2 SVGAGI (reference sequence). The CDR3 contains 14 residues. The CDR3 is CASSYRDKDSPLHF. The DNA of the CDR3 is TGTGCCAGCAGTTACAGGGATAAGGATTCACCCCTCCACTTT.

This clone was counted between two and nine times. V and J are TRBV5-1 and TRBJ2-3; D not certain. Trimming stripped 2 bases from V and 0 bases from J, with 7 bases between. Germline V gene data show CDR1 as SGHRS and CDR2 as YFSETQ. CDR3 length equals 14 residues. The CDR3 loop is CASSFGLSTDTQYF. CDR3 in DNA: TGCGCCAGCAGCTTTGGGCTGAGCACAGATACGCAGTATTTT.

In its sample, this clone was seen a few times. The chain is built from TRBV19 and TRBJ2-4; 12 bases map to TRBD2. Per germline, CDR1 LNHDA and CDR2 SQIVND (reference sequence). The CDR3 spans 21 residues. V trimming: 6 bases; J trimming: 0 bases; junction bases outside the gene matches: 18. The CDR3 protein is CASRRTGSLGLAGLAKNIQYF. CDR3 bases: TGTGCCAGTAGGAGGACAGGGTCCTTGGGACTAGCGGGCCTAGCCAAAAACATTCAGTACTTC. Using reference TRBV19 and TRBJ2-4 for the parts outside the CDR3, the full variable domain is DGGITQSPKYLFRKEGQNVTLSCEQNLNHDAMYWYRQDPGQGLRLIYYSQIVNDFQKGDIAEGYSVSREKKESFPLTVTSAQKNPTAFYLCASRRTGSLGLAGLAKNIQYFGAGTRLSVL.

This clone appeared once. The V call is TRBV11-3, the J call TRBJ2-2; no definite D call. The CDR3 is made up of 11 amino acids. Per germline, CDR1 SGHNT and CDR2 YENEEA. With 10 bases removed from V and 6 bases from J, the gap between germline ends came to 9 bases. CDR3 DNA sequence: TGTGCCACCCTAACCGCCGGGGAGCTGTTTTTT. Encoded protein: CATLTAGELFF.

The chain links TRBV28 to TRBJ2-7; weak D call: TRBD1 (6 bases). Germline assignment: CDR1 MDHEN and CDR2 SYDVKM. The CDR3 is made up of 15 amino acids. V was clipped by 7 bases and J by 0 bases, with 16 bases between them. The CDR3 is CASTLGGAHSYEQYF. The CDR3 nucleotides are TGTGCCAGCACCCTAGGGGGAGCCCACTCCTACGAGCAGTACTTC.

The rearrangement links TRBV11-2 to TRBJ2-1, with D hard to call. This CDR3 has 15 residues. Between the trimmed V and J ends, which lost 1 base and 7 bases, there was a span of 14 bases. Germline lookup yields CDR1 SGHAT and CDR2 FQNNGV. The chain's CDR3 is CASSLVLGFRNEQFF. The CDR3 nucleotides read TGTGCCAGCAGCTTAGTGCTCGGTTTTAGGAATGAGCAGTTCTTC.

The chain carries TRBV4-1 and TRBJ1-1; TRBD1 aligns across 7 bases. CDR3 length: 15 residues. The junction had 8 bases not matched to a gene; V was cut back by 7 bases and J by 0 bases. CDR1 and CDR2 from the germline V gene are MGHRA and YSYEKL. CDR3 sequence reads: CASNTGDGVNTEAFF. The CDR3 DNA reads TGCGCCAGCAATACAGGGGATGGTGTGAACACTGAAGCTTTCTTT.

The chain joins TRBV5-6 to TRBJ1-2; TRBD1 agrees at 9 bases. Germline CDR1 is SGHDT and CDR2 is YYEEEE. V lost 0 bases, J lost 6 bases, and 6 bases stayed unmatched. The CDR3 has 15 amino acids. The DNA of the CDR3 is TGTGCCAGCAGCTTGGTTACAGGGGGCGGAGATGGCTACACCTTC. Encoded protein: CASSLVTGGGDGYTF.

This chain links TRBV7-9 with TRBJ1-4; D not certain. Germline CDR1 reads SEHNR; CDR2 reads FQNEAQ (reference sequence). CDR3 length: 14 residues. The V gene lost 4 bases and the J gene lost 5 bases, with 11 bases spanning the gap. This chain's CDR3 is CASSSAGVNEKLFF. The CDR3 DNA sequence: TGTGCCAGCAGCTCGGCGGGCGTCAATGAAAAACTGTTTTTT.